Below, one T cell receptor beta chain is given with its context. Its antigen is unidentified. The PCR was carried out with 60 Vbeta primers and 13 Jbeta primers. Per the original data handling: An analysis that came later counted 80 million or so unique TCR beta chains, approximately 10 million shared. Produced via immunoSEQ multiplex PCR; TCRdb's table is partial and in-frame only. V and J calls and clone size are copied from that table; D and trimming were computed from the DNA. Counted here are about 130,000 clones, about three quarters occurring once; the ten biggest clones make up roughly 4.3%. The data were obtained in a study of cytomegalovirus exposure and HLA in healthy donors. Study-wide points: About 87% or about 30% of the time was how often most TCR beta V segments were productive, according to an earlier analysis. Further analysis, carried out later, found HLA-associated TCR beta chains more clonally expanded than equally common other chains.

The source is a male donor in good health and CMV-seronegative. Sequencing input: PBMCs.

CDR3 DNA sequence: TGCAGCGTTGAGAACCCATTCCCGACAGGGGAGTATAGCACAGATACGCAGTATTTT. Its translation is CSVENPFPTGEYSTDTQYF. The chain has TRBV29-1 and TRBJ2-3; 8 positions match TRBD1. With 3 bases clipped from V and 0 bases from J, the junction kept 17 bases outside the gene matches. Germline V gene sequence: CDR1 SQVTM, CDR2 ANQGSEA. The CDR3 is 19 residues long.